What follows is one TCR beta chain and its context. It lacks a known antigen. No base quality values were provided; no much bigger clone lies one nucleotide off. The treatment or condition label corresponds to: allogeneic hematopoietic cell transplantation with graft depleted of TCRalphabeta T cells and CD19 B cells. TCRalphabeta/CD19-depleted allogeneic hematopoietic cell grafts were given to the transplant recipients, all of whom were children. The protocol used for the library was PCR. This sample was sequenced with an Illumina HiSeq 2500. TCR library preparation used molecular barcoding, with unique molecular identifiers applied to normalize quantification of the TCRbeta repertoire. Through fastp at Q25 and MiXCR, TCRdb rebuilt clones from the public reads, retaining in-frame beta chains. Each entry is one CDR3 protein sequence, shown with its most common DNA and genes. The sample table shows about 90,000 distinct CDR3 sequences, and about a sixth are seen once. Of the sample, roughly a fifth falls within the top ten clones.

This sample was taken from a study of T-cell reconstitution after alpha-beta-depleted transplantation in children (dated by TCRdb to 2015 to 2016). Regarding the complete study: Using TCR repertoire profiling, the study followed T-cell immune reconstitution in a quantitative way in children after TCRalphabeta/CD19-depleted allogeneic hematopoietic cell transplantation.

The research as a whole found: Over subsequent months, a decline in hyperexpanded clone frequencies was noted, and after one year, T-cell counts and TCRbeta diversity were mostly ascribed to newly produced T cells. In some patients, the high TCRbeta diversity seen at day 60 was put down to recipient T cells and intrathymic progenitors that had survived conditioning. About two months after transplant, the apparently early recovery of alphabetaT-cell counts reportedly depended on just several hundred clones that had expanded rapidly and came from non-depleted graft cells.

This clonotype was sampled from a male patient between 2 and 15 years old who had a stem cell transplant for acute lymphoblastic leukemia, so the T cells may come from the graft donor. The sample was PBMCs, mostly from graft donor cells, taken 180 days after TCRalphabeta/CD19-depleted stem cell transplant.

In nucleotide form, the sequence is TGTGCCAGCTCACCACTCCCGGGACCGCTGCAGGGGGAGACCCAGTACTTC. It codes for CASSPLPGPLQGETQYF. The chain couples TRBV18 to TRBJ2-5, with a tentative D gene TRBD1 over 6 matching bases. From the cysteine up to the phenylalanine, the CDR3 has a length of 17 residues. Only CDR3 DNA remains: 51 bases, in frame from the first base. From a lookup of the germline V gene, CDR1 and CDR2 are KGHSH and LQKENI. V is clipped by 1 base and J by 5 bases, and the sequence between their germline boundaries is 20 bases long.